Listed below are T cell receptor beta chains from one sample, sequenced in a study of CD8+ T cells in alopecia areata. The protocol was immunoSEQ multiplex PCR, while the TCRdb copy is restricted to in-frame clones and leaves out a portion. The sample lists around 270,000 clones, over 45% occurring once. The sequencing here drew on CD4+ T cells sorted from blood, taken at week 24, from a patient treated with tofacitinib. The receptors were gathered from a human donor with alopecia areata. CDR3s include the opening cysteine and the closing phenylalanine or tryptophan. The D gene is left open where the match is weak. Part of the rows lack a size; the others show once, few, many or a class for expanded clones.

j_gene: TRBJ2-2; v_gene: TRBV4-2; d_gene: .; abundance: .; CDR3aa: CASSHASPGRGDTGELFF; CDR3nt: TGTGCCAGCAGCCACGCTAGCCCCGGCCGCGGAGACACCGGGGAGCTGTTTTTT
j_gene: TRBJ2-7; v_gene: TRBV2; d_gene: .; abundance: few; CDR3aa: CASSEGDGRSQYF; CDR3nt: TGTGCCAGCAGTGAAGGGGACGGACGGTCGCAGTACTTC
j_gene: TRBJ2-3; v_gene: TRBV30; d_gene: .; abundance: once; CDR3aa: CAWNPLWGTDTQYF; CDR3nt: TGTGCCTGGAACCCTCTCTGGGGCACAGATACGCAGTATTTT
j_gene: TRBJ2-2; v_gene: TRBV4-3; d_gene: .; abundance: once; CDR3aa: CASSQRWGAGGELFF; CDR3nt: TGCGCCAGCAGCCAGCGATGGGGGGCCGGCGGGGAGCTGTTTTTT
j_gene: TRBJ2-6; v_gene: TRBV5-6; d_gene: .; abundance: .; CDR3aa: CASSLRGWNSGANVLTF; CDR3nt: TGTGCCAGCAGCTTGCGGGGGTGGAACTCTGGGGCCAACGTCCTGACTTTC
j_gene: TRBJ2-4; v_gene: TRBV9; d_gene: TRBD1; abundance: .; CDR3aa: CASSVGAGGYIQYF; CDR3nt: TGTGCCAGCAGCGTAGGGGCAGGGGGATACATTCAGTACTTC
j_gene: TRBJ2-7; v_gene: TRBV7-3; d_gene: .; abundance: .; CDR3aa: CASSLARTSEQYF; CDR3nt: TGTGCCAGCAGCTTAGCTAGGACATCCGAGCAGTACTTC
j_gene: TRBJ2-5; v_gene: TRBV27; d_gene: .; abundance: few; CDR3aa: CASSTRRGLQETQYF; CDR3nt: TGTGCCAGCAGTACCCGAAGGGGCCTACAAGAGACCCAGTACTTC
j_gene: TRBJ1-2; v_gene: TRBV27; d_gene: TRBD1; abundance: .; CDR3aa: CASNEGKGDRRYTF; CDR3nt: TGTGCCAGCAATGAGGGTAAGGGGGACAGACGCTACACCTTC
j_gene: TRBJ1-2; v_gene: TRBV4-1; d_gene: .; abundance: .; CDR3aa: CASSPDTNYGYTF; CDR3nt: TGCGCCAGCAGCCCGGACACTAACTATGGCTACACCTTC
j_gene: TRBJ2-1; v_gene: TRBV4-3; d_gene: .; abundance: .; CDR3aa: CASSQEGSWSEQFF; CDR3nt: TGCGCCAGCAGCCAAGAGGGCAGCTGGAGTGAGCAGTTCTTC
j_gene: TRBJ2-7; v_gene: TRBV29-1; d_gene: TRBD2; abundance: .; CDR3aa: CSPYKAGEYEQYF; CDR3nt: TGCAGCCCTTACAAGGCGGGGGAGTACGAGCAGTACTTC
j_gene: TRBJ2-7; v_gene: TRBV10-3; d_gene: .; abundance: few; CDR3aa: CAISPLGREQYF; CDR3nt: TGTGCCATCAGCCCGCTGGGGCGGGAGCAGTACTTC
j_gene: TRBJ2-5; v_gene: TRBV5-6; d_gene: .; abundance: .; CDR3aa: CASSPKAWGQETQYF; CDR3nt: TGTGCCAGCAGCCCCAAGGCATGGGGCCAAGAGACCCAGTACTTC